Listed below are T cell receptor beta chains from one sample, sequenced in a study of blood T cell repertoires in COVID-19. The method was immunoSEQ multiplex PCR; TCRdb's version includes in-frame clones alone and lacks a portion of them. The sample lists about 99,000 clones, roughly 84% occurring once. The sequencing input was peripheral blood. All receptors come from a man aged 65-85 years with active or convalescent COVID-19. Both conserved end residues are part of each CDR3. The D gene is left open where the match is weak.

cdr3_length d_call j_call v_call cdr3_nt cdr3_aa
14 . TRBJ2-7 TRBV18 TGTGCCAGCTCACCGAACAGGGCGAAGGAGCGGCAGTACTTC CASSPNRAKERQYF
18 . TRBJ1-5 TRBV28 TGTGCCAGCAGTTTCCTGGGGAAAGGGGTGGTGGGCAATCAGCCCCAGCATTTT CASSFLGKGVVGNQPQHF
17 . TRBJ2-1 TRBV27 TGTGCCAGCAGTTCTAGGATCTCCTCGGGGTCCTACAATGAGCAGTTCTTC CASSSRISSGSYNEQFF
15 TRBD1 TRBJ1-5 TRBV2 TGTGCCAGCAGCCCCCGGGACAGCCGCAATCAGCCCCAGCATTTT CASSPRDSRNQPQHF
15 . TRBJ1-1 TRBV5-1 TGCGCCAGCAGCCGAGTCGGGGATCTGAACACTGAAGCTTTCTTT CASSRVGDLNTEAFF
14 TRBD1 TRBJ1-5 TRBV5-1 TGCGCCAGCAGCAGCGGGACAGGGGGCGAGCCCCAGCATTTT CASSSGTGGEPQHF
14 . TRBJ2-3 TRBV11-2 TGTGCCAGCAGCTTGGGCAGGGGCACAGATACGCAGTATTTT CASSLGRGTDTQYF
13 . TRBJ2-7 TRBV4-2 TGTGCCAGCAGCCAAACACGTTCGTACGAGCAGTACTTC CASSQTRSYEQYF
11 . TRBJ1-1 TRBV29-1 TGCAGCGTTGGGCCGGGGGTCGAAGCTTTCTTT CSVGPGVEAFF
17 TRBD2 TRBJ2-3 TRBV2 TGTGCCAGCAGTGAAGGGCTAGCGGGGGGCATCACAGATACGCAGTATTTT CASSEGLAGGITDTQYF
18 TRBD2 TRBJ2-2 TRBV19 TGTGCCAGTAGTCCCCTTTTGAGTAGCGGGGGCGATACCGGGGAGCTGTTTTTT CASSPLLSSGGDTGELFF
14 TRBD2 TRBJ2-7 TRBV10-2 TGCGCCAGCAGTATGACTAGCGGGAGGGTCGAGCAGTACTTC CASSMTSGRVEQYF